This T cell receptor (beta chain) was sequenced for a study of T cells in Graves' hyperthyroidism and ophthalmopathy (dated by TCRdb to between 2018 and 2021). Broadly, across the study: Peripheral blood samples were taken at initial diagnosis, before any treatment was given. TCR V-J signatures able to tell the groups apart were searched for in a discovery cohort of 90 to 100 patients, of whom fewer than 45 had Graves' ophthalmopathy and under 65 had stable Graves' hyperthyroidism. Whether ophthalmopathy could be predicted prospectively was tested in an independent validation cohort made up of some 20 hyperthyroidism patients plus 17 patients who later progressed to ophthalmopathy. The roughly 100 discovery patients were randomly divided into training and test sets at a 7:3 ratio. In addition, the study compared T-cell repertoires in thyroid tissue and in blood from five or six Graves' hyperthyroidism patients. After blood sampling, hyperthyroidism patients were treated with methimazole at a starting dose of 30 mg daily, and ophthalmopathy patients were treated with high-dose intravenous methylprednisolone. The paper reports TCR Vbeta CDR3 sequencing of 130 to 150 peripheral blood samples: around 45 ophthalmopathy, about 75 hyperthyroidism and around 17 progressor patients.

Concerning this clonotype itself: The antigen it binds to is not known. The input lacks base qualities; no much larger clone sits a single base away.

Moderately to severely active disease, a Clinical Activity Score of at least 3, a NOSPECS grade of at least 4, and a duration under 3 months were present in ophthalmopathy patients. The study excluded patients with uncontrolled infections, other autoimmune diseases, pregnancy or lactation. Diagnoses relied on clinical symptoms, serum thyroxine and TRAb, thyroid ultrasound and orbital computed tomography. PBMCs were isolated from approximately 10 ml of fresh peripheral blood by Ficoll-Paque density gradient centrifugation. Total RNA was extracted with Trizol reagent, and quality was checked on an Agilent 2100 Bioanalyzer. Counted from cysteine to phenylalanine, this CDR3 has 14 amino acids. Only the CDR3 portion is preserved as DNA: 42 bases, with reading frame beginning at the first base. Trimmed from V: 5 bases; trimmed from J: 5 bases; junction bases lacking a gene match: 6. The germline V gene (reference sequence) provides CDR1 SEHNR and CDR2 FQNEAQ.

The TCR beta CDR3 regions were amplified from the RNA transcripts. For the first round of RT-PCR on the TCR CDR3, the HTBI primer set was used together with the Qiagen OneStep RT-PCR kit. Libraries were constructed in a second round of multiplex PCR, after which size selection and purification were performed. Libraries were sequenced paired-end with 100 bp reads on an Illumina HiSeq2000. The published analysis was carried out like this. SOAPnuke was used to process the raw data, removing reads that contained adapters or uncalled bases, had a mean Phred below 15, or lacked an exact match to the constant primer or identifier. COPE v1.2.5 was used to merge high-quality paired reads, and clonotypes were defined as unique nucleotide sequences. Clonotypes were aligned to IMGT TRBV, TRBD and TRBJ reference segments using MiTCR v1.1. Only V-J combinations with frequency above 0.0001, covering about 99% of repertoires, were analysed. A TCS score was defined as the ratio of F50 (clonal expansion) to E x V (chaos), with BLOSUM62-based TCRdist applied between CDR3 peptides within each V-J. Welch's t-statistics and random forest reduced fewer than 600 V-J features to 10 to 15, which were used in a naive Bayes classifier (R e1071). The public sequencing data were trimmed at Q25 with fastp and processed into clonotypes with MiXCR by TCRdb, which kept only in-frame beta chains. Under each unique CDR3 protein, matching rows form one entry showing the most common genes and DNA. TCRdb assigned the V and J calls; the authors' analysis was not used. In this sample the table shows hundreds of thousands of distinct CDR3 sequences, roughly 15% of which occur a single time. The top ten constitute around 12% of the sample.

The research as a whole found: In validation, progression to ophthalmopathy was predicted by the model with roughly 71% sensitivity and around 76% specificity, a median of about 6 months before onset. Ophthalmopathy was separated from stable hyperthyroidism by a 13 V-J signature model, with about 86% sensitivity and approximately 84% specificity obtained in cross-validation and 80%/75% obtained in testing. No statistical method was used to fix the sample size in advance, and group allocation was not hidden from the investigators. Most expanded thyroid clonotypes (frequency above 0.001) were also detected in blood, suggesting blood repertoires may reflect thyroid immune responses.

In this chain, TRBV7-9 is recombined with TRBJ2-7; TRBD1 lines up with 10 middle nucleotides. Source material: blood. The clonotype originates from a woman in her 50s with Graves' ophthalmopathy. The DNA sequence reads TGTGCCAGCAGCGGACAGGGGGTTCGTCACGAGCAGTACTTC. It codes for CASSGQGVRHEQYF. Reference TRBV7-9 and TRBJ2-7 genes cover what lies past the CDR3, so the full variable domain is DTGVSQNPRHKITKRGQNVTFRCDPISEHNRLYWYRQTLGQGPEFLTYFQNEAQLEKSRLLSDRFSAERPKGSFSTLEIQRTEQGDSAMYLCASSGQGVRHEQYFGPGTRLTVT.